The source of this TCR beta chain is a study of esophageal squamous cell carcinoma under preoperative chemotherapy. Overall study: Both tumor-infiltrating lymphocytes and peripheral blood T cells were profiled.

Study-level results: Abundant clones tended to shrink rather than expand after paclitaxel-nedaplatin.

Regarding time point: after preoperative PTX-NDP chemotherapy. For this clonotype: Its antigen remains unidentified.

There are 18 residues in the CDR3. J gave up 14 bases and V 1 base, and 20 bases lay outside the gene matches. Germline CDR1 reads SGHVS; CDR2 reads FNYEAQ. TCRdb recomputed calls from the PCR reads with MiXCR, one row per CDR3 protein. The sample carries some 32,000 distinct CDR3 sequences, 40% to 65% recorded once. The chain links TRBV7-6 to TRBJ2-3; 11 positions match TRBD2. The sequence came from a human donor with esophageal squamous cell carcinoma. The donor label of this sample is uncertain. The specimen was obtained from a patient given preoperative chemotherapy. The CDR3 DNA reads TGTGCCAGCAGCTTAGTTATTAGCGGGGGGGCGAACACAGATAAGCTGTATTTT. Translation gives CASSLVISGGANTDKLYF.